This TCR beta chain was obtained from a study of blood T cell repertoires in COVID-19. This clone showed up just once. With 4 bases removed from V and 1 base from J, the gap between germline ends came to 10 bases. Germline V gene lookup returns CDR1 LGHNA and CDR2 YNFKEQ. The CDR3 length is 14 residues. TCRdb keeps only in-frame clones here, not all; method: immunoSEQ multiplex PCR. The data contain 90,000 to 120,000 clones, about 90% of them singletons. The receptor was derived from a woman in her twenties or thirties with acute or convalescent COVID-19. This chain links TRBV4-2 with TRBJ1-1, with D hard to call. Sequencing input: peripheral blood. CDR3 DNA: TGTGCCAGCAGCCCTACGACGGGGAACACTGAAGCTTTCTTT. Protein sequence: CASSPTTGNTEAFF.